This T cell receptor beta chain was documented in a study of cytomegalovirus exposure and HLA in healthy donors. Overall study findings and caveats: Confirmation was obtained in vitro that three CMV-associated chains are specific for CMV antigens.

Measured with immunoSEQ multiplex PCR; TCRdb has only the in-frame clones, and not every one. The sample consists of roughly 50,000 clones, more than 75% of them appearing once. A word on this clone: Its antigen is currently unknown.

Germline V gives CDR1 SEHNR, CDR2 FQNEAQ (reference sequence). The CDR3 is 17 residues long. The V gene lost 3 bases and the J gene lost 3 bases, with 17 bases spanning the gap. This clonotype originated in a man between 18 and 29 years old in good health and CMV-seronegative. Sequencing was performed on PBMCs. The V and J genes are TRBV7-9 and TRBJ2-2, with D perhaps matching TRBD1 (6 bases). CDR3 sequence (DNA): TGTGCCAGCAGCTTTGTTGGACGGGACAACTACACCGGGGAGCTGTTTTTT. It encodes CASSFVGRDNYTGELFF.